This passage covers 32 T cell receptor beta chains from one sample sequenced in a study of neoadjuvant anti-PD-1 for oral cavity cancer. Sequenced by immunoSEQ multiplex PCR; TCRdb stores in-frame clones only, minus some. The table lists 30,000 to 35,000 clones, about 86% of them singletons. Sequencing used PBMCs, obtained before nivolumab (anti-PD-1) treatment. These receptors all stem from a person between 40 and 80 years old with oral cavity squamous cell carcinoma.

This clone was seen more than once but under ten times. The chain is built from TRBV6-6 and TRBJ2-1; 7 bases are shared with TRBD1. V lost 7 bases to trimming and J lost 12 bases; unmatched junction nucleotides: 9. The CDR3 length is 12 residues. The germline CDR1 and CDR2 sequences are MNHNY and SVGAGI (reference sequence). The CDR3 is CASTLRQGGQFF. CDR3 in DNA: TGTGCCAGCACCTTACGACAGGGTGGGCAGTTCTTC.

By share, this clone ranks as medium-sized. The rearrangement joins TRBV5-1 to TRBJ2-5; D is possibly TRBD2 (6 bases). The CDR3 runs to 15 residues. Per germline, CDR1 SGHRS and CDR2 YFSETQ. Trimming removed 0 bases at V and 5 bases at J, with 14 bases between. The CDR3 coding sequence is TGCGCCAGCAGCTTGGAGGAGGGTGCATGGGAGACCCAGTACTTC. It specifies CASSLEEGAWETQYF.

This sequence joins TRBV28 and TRBJ2-5; D may match TRBD1 or TRBD2 (5 bases each). CDR1 MDHEN and CDR2 SYDVKM come from the germline V gene. The V and J ends lost 4 bases and 4 bases respectively, with 22 bases between them. This CDR3 comprises 17 residues. CDR3 amino acids: CASSSGTTAKRGETQYF. The CDR3 DNA reads TGTGCCAGCAGTTCGGGGACGACTGCTAAAAGGGGAGAGACCCAGTACTTC.

This chain links TRBV10-3 with TRBJ2-2; D possibly corresponds to TRBD2 (7 bases). CDR1 and CDR2 (germline): ENHRY, SYGVKD. The CDR3 sequence is 18 residues long. V was shortened by 4 bases and J by 6 bases, with 24 bases between the two germline ends. This CDR3 is CAISGRGGPIVGSGELFF. CDR3 DNA: TGTGCCATCAGTGGACGCGGGGGCCCCATCGTCGGTTCCGGGGAGCTGTTTTTT.

V gene TRBV7-9 combines with J gene TRBJ1-1; 7 nucleotides match TRBD1. There are 15 residues in the CDR3. Germline V gene sequence: CDR1 SEHNR, CDR2 FQNEAQ (reference sequence). V was clipped by 5 bases and J by 3 bases; unmatched bases: 9. CDR3 DNA: TGTGCCAGCAGCCGAAACAGGGGAGCGGACACTGAAGCTTTCTTT. It yields the protein CASSRNRGADTEAFF.

This sequence joins TRBV6-1 and TRBJ1-1; tentatively, D is TRBD1 (5 bases). Trimming removed 5 bases from V and 2 bases from J, with 9 bases in between. The CDR3 length is 13 residues. Germline CDR1 reads MNHNS; CDR2 reads SASEGT. The CDR3 region is CASSLGENTEAFF. The CDR3, as DNA: TGTGCCAGCAGTTTGGGGGAAAACACTGAAGCTTTCTTT.

This clone came up once. This rearrangement joins TRBV19 to TRBJ1-4; D call uncertain. There are 14 residues in the CDR3. V was cut by 6 bases and J by 2 bases, with 10 bases left in between. Per germline, CDR1 LNHDA and CDR2 SQIVND (reference sequence). Here the CDR3 reads CASSLQRTNEKLFF. The CDR3 nucleotides are TGTGCCAGTAGCCTTCAAAGGACTAATGAAAAACTGTTTTTT.

The chain couples TRBV5-4 to TRBJ2-5; 12 bases align to TRBD2. V trimming: 5 bases; J trimming: 4 bases; junction bases outside the gene matches: 6. The CDR3 length is 15 residues. In germline, CDR1 is SGHNT, CDR2 YYREEE (reference sequence). CDR3 region: CASSSSGGEGETQYF. The CDR3 nucleotides read TGTGCCAGCAGTTCTAGCGGGGGGGAAGGAGAGACCCAGTACTTC.

The chain links TRBV28 to TRBJ1-6, with D tentatively TRBD1 (5 bases). V was cut by 5 bases and J by 5 bases, with 22 bases left in between. The CDR3 totals 18 residues. Per the germline V gene, CDR1 is MDHEN and CDR2 is SYDVKM. The CDR3 DNA reads TGTGCCAGCAGTCCCCTAACCGAAGGGGACCCTCATAATTCACCCCTCCACTTT. Its protein product is CASSPLTEGDPHNSPLHF.

This clone was seen just once. The chain couples TRBV7-2 to TRBJ2-1, with 10 bases matching TRBD2. Per the germline V gene, CDR1 is SGHTA and CDR2 is FQGNSA. The CDR3 runs to 14 residues. With V trimmed by 4 bases and J by 7 bases, 4 bases remained unmatched. The CDR3 nucleotides read TGTGCCAGCAGCTCCGAGCGGGGGGGTAATGAGCAGTTCTTC. Translated, it gives CASSSERGGNEQFF. The full variable domain, rest sourced from reference TRBV7-2 and TRBJ2-1, is GAGVSQSPSNKVTEKGKDVELRCDPISGHTALYWYRQSLGQGLEFLIYFQGNSAPDKSGLPSDRFSAERTGGSVSTLTIQRTQQEDSAVYLCASSSERGGNEQFFGPGTRLTVL.

The rearrangement joins TRBV11-2 to TRBJ2-4, with D maybe TRBD1 (6 bases). V lost 3 bases and J 8 bases, leaving 17 bases between the germline ends. Germline CDR1 SGHAT, CDR2 FQNNGV. The CDR3 has 15 amino acids. The CDR3 reads CASSFYFRGKDIQYF. The CDR3 nucleotides are TGTGCCAGCAGCTTTTACTTCAGGGGTAAAGACATTCAGTACTTC. The full variable domain, in which reference TRBV11-2 and TRBJ2-4 provide the parts outside the CDR3, is EAGVAQSPRYKIIEKRQSVAFWCNPISGHATLYWYQQILGQGPKLLIQFQNNGVVDDSQLPKDRFSAERLKGVDSTLKIQPAKLEDSAVYLCASSFYFRGKDIQYFGAGTRLSVL.

Concerning this clone: Other DNA variants within this sample encode the same CDR3. V usage is TRBV19 and J usage is TRBJ2-5; perhaps TRBD1 as D (6 bases). CDR3 length: 15 amino acids. V was shortened by 2 bases and J by 1 base, with 11 bases between the two germline ends. Germline V lookup: CDR1 LNHDA, CDR2 SQIVND (reference sequence). CDR3 nucleotides: TGTGCCAGTAGTATATCACCGACAGGCCAAGAGACCCAGTACTTC. Translating gives CASSISPTGQETQYF.

This rearrangement joins TRBV19 to TRBJ1-5; TRBD1 matches at 7 bases. Germline V gene data show CDR1 as LNHDA and CDR2 as SQIVND (reference sequence). The CDR3 runs to 15 residues. Losses at the gene ends were 7 bases for V and 4 bases for J; bases not matched to a gene: 10. The CDR3 bases are TGTGCCAGTACCCTACTGGGACAGTCGAATCAGCCCCAGCATTTT. This translates into CASTLLGQSNQPQHF.

This chain uses TRBV5-1 with TRBJ2-7, with unresolved D. With 0 bases removed from V and 6 bases from J, the gap between germline ends came to 16 bases. The CDR3 spans 15 residues. Germline lookup yields CDR1 SGHRS and CDR2 YFSETQ. The DNA for the CDR3 is TGCGCCAGCAGCTTGGCCGGTGGCAGCGATGGCGAGCAGTACTTC. It specifies CASSLAGGSDGEQYF.

The chain employs TRBV7-8 and TRBJ2-3; the match to TRBD2 covers 8 bases. Germline V gene sequence: CDR1 SGHVS, CDR2 FQNEAQ. The CDR3 contains 16 residues. The trim removed 1 base at V and 0 bases at J, leaving 3 bases unmatched. The CDR3 sequence: CASSLVASGSTDTQYF. The DNA of the CDR3 is TGTGCCAGCAGCTTAGTGGCTAGCGGGAGCACAGATACGCAGTATTTT. The whole variable domain, filled in from reference TRBV7-8 and TRBJ2-3, reads GAGVSQSPRYKVAKRGQDVALRCDPISGHVSLFWYQQALGQGPEFLTYFQNEAQLDKSGLPSDRFFAERPEGSVSTLKIQRTQQEDSAVYLCASSLVASGSTDTQYFGPGTRLTVL.

This chain links TRBV7-9 with TRBJ2-5; TRBD1 matches 7 bases. Germline V gene lookup returns CDR1 SEHNR and CDR2 FQNEAQ (reference sequence). Unmatched junction bases numbered 7, after V lost 5 bases and J lost 1 base. The CDR3 covers 15 residues. CDR3 amino acids: CASSLRQGAQETQYF. Written as DNA, the CDR3 is TGTGCCAGCAGCCTCAGACAGGGAGCCCAAGAGACCCAGTACTTC. Full variable domain (remainder filled in from reference TRBV7-9 and TRBJ2-5): DTGVSQNPRHKITKRGQNVTFRCDPISEHNRLYWYRQTLGQGPEFLTYFQNEAQLEKSRLLSDRFSAERPKGSFSTLEIQRTEQGDSAMYLCASSLRQGAQETQYFGPGTRLLVL.

This chain joins TRBV2 and TRBJ2-3, with TRBD2 matching 8 bases. J lost 3 bases, V lost 3 bases, and 2 bases had no gene match. The CDR3 consists of 14 residues. Germline CDR1 and CDR2: SNHLY and FYNNEI. The CDR3, as DNA: TGTGCCAGCAGTGATGTAGCGGGAACAGATACGCAGTATTTT. Translating it yields CASSDVAGTDTQYF.

V is TRBV2 and J is TRBJ2-5, with D tentatively TRBD1 (6 bases). The germline V gene has CDR1 SNHLY and CDR2 FYNNEI. Trimming took off 6 bases at V and 3 bases at J, with 17 bases between the two ends. The CDR3 contains 15 residues. This CDR3 reads CASRKQGLWEETQYF. DNA for the CDR3: TGTGCCAGCAGAAAACAGGGTCTCTGGGAAGAGACCCAGTACTTC.

The chain links TRBV19 to TRBJ2-5, with unresolved D. CDR3 length equals 14 residues. V gave up 10 bases and J gave up 1 base, with 16 bases separating them. Per the germline V gene, CDR1 is LNHDA and CDR2 is SQIVND (reference sequence). The CDR3 sequence: CAIPNLAAQETQYF. The CDR3 DNA reads as TGTGCCATTCCCAACCTGGCAGCCCAAGAGACCCAGTACTTC. The variable domain in full, with the rest retrieved from reference TRBV19 and TRBJ2-5, is DGGITQSPKYLFRKEGQNVTLSCEQNLNHDAMYWYRQDPGQGLRLIYYSQIVNDFQKGDIAEGYSVSREKKESFPLTVTSAQKNPTAFYLCAIPNLAAQETQYFGPGTRLLVL.

The chain employs TRBV6-1 and TRBJ1-5, with no clear D. The CDR3 covers 13 residues. Germline V gives CDR1 MNHNS, CDR2 SASEGT. Trimming removed 6 bases at V and 0 bases at J, with 6 bases between. The DNA for the CDR3 is TGTGCCAGCAGCGTTAATAGCAATCAGCCCCAGCATTTT. Translation gives CASSVNSNQPQHF.

This chain joins TRBV11-2 and TRBJ2-3, with D uncertain. Germline CDR1 reads SGHAT; CDR2 reads FQNNGV. The CDR3 totals 14 residues. V lost 2 bases and J 2 bases, leaving 8 bases between the germline ends. CDR3 protein: CASSLHRFTDTQYF. DNA of the CDR3: TGTGCCAGCAGCTTACACAGATTCACAGATACGCAGTATTTT.

The rearrangement joins TRBV11-2 to TRBJ2-1, with D perhaps TRBD2 (7 bases). Germline values: CDR1 SGHAT, CDR2 FQNNGV. V lost 8 bases, J lost 4 bases, and 21 bases lay in between. The CDR3 is made up of 16 amino acids. CDR3 residues: CASLLRWGGRYNEQFF. The CDR3, as DNA: TGTGCCAGCCTACTCCGGTGGGGGGGGCGTTACAATGAGCAGTTCTTC.

The chain combines TRBV7-2 with TRBJ2-1; unclear D gene. The V and J ends lost 0 bases and 11 bases respectively, with 8 bases between them. CDR3 length equals 12 residues. The germline gives CDR1 SGHTA, CDR2 FQGNSA. Here the CDR3 reads CASSLATPKQFF. CDR3 nucleotide sequence: TGTGCCAGCAGCTTAGCGACACCTAAGCAGTTCTTC.

V is TRBV15 and J is TRBJ1-5; no firm D call. This CDR3 region has 15 residues. Trimming shortened V by 0 bases and J by 3 bases, and 9 bases separated the two germline ends. Germline CDR1 LNHNV, CDR2 YYDKDF (reference sequence). CDR3 bases: TGTGCCACCAGCAGAGATGGAGCACCCAATCAGCCCCAGCATTTT. Residues: CATSRDGAPNQPQHF.

The J gene is TRBJ2-2, the V gene TRBV9, with a weak D call TRBD2 (6 bases). The V and J ends lost 0 bases and 3 bases respectively, with 18 bases between them. Looked up from germline, CDR1 is SGDLS and CDR2 is YYNGEE. The CDR3 is 18 residues long. CDR3 DNA sequence: TGTGCCAGCAGCGTAGTTCCCCAGGAGGGGTGGGACACCGGGGAGCTGTTTTTT. Translated: CASSVVPQEGWDTGELFF. The whole variable domain, filled in from reference TRBV9 and TRBJ2-2, reads DSGVTQTPKHLITATGQRVTLRCSPRSGDLSVYWYQQSLDQGLQFLIQYYNGEERAKGNILERFSAQQFPDLHSELNLSSLELGDSALYFCASSVVPQEGWDTGELFFGEGSRLTVL.

In its sample, this clone was seen a few times. This sequence joins TRBV19 and TRBJ2-1; 9 bases map to TRBD1. Trimming took 3 bases from V and 5 from J; bases not matched to a gene: 8. CDR1 LNHDA and CDR2 SQIVND come from the germline V gene (reference sequence). There are 16 residues in the CDR3. The CDR3 region has the DNA TGTGCCAGTAGTATTACCCGGGGGACAGGGCACAATGAGCAGTTCTTC. Translation gives CASSITRGTGHNEQFF.

V usage is TRBV11-2 and J usage is TRBJ1-4; perhaps TRBD1 as D (5 bases). The CDR3 extends over 14 amino acids. The V gene lost 3 bases and the J gene lost 4 bases, with 9 bases spanning the gap. Germline V gives CDR1 SGHAT, CDR2 FQNNGV. This CDR3 is CASSLGGYNEKLFF. DNA for the CDR3: TGTGCCAGCAGCTTGGGGGGGTATAATGAAAAACTGTTTTTT.

The chain is built from TRBV6-1 and TRBJ2-1, with D unresolved. Trimming took off 2 bases at V and 2 bases at J, with 16 bases between the two ends. Germline CDR1 and CDR2: MNHNS and SASEGT. The CDR3 contains 17 residues. CDR3 coding DNA: TGTGCCAGCAGTGAACGCCGAAGCTCAGGAGCCTACAATGAGCAGTTCTTC. It is translated as CASSERRSSGAYNEQFF.

The gene calls are TRBV2 and TRBJ2-7; D is ambiguous. Trimming removed 2 bases at V and 0 bases at J, with 5 bases between. The CDR3 spans 13 residues. CDR1 and CDR2 from the germline V gene are SNHLY and FYNNEI. The CDR3 DNA sequence: TGTGCCAGCAGTGAAAGTTTCTCCTACGAGCAGTACTTC. It specifies CASSESFSYEQYF. Full variable domain (outside the CDR3, taken from reference TRBV2 and TRBJ2-7): EPEVTQTPSHQVTQMGQEVILRCVPISNHLYFYWYRQILGQKVEFLVSFYNNEISEKSEIFDDQFSVERPDGSNFTLKIRSTKLEDSAMYFCASSESFSYEQYFGPGTRLTVT.

V is TRBV7-6 and J is TRBJ2-3; no reliable D call. Trimming took off 4 bases at V and 6 bases at J, with 14 bases between the two ends. The CDR3 extends over 14 amino acids. CDR1 and CDR2 from the germline V gene are SGHVS and FNYEAQ. As DNA, the CDR3 is TGTGCCAGCAGCTCCTCGTCGTTCATTGATACGCAGTATTTT. This gives the protein CASSSSSFIDTQYF.

V usage is TRBV27 and J usage is TRBJ2-7, with a possible D match to TRBD1 (6 bases). Trimming removed 8 bases at V and 3 bases at J, with 14 bases between. Germline CDR1 MNHEY, CDR2 SMNVEV (reference sequence). This CDR3 region has 13 residues. The CDR3 spells CASEVDRHYEQYF. CDR3 coding DNA: TGTGCCAGCGAGGTGGACAGACACTACGAGCAGTACTTC.

V gene TRBV6-1 combines with J gene TRBJ2-5, with D possibly matching TRBD1 (6 bases). CDR3 size: 14 residues. From germline, CDR1 is MNHNS and CDR2 SASEGT. Trimming stripped 6 bases from V and 3 bases from J, with 14 bases between. The chain's CDR3 is CASSPQGNEETQYF. CDR3 nucleotides: TGTGCCAGCAGCCCCCAGGGGAACGAAGAGACCCAGTACTTC.